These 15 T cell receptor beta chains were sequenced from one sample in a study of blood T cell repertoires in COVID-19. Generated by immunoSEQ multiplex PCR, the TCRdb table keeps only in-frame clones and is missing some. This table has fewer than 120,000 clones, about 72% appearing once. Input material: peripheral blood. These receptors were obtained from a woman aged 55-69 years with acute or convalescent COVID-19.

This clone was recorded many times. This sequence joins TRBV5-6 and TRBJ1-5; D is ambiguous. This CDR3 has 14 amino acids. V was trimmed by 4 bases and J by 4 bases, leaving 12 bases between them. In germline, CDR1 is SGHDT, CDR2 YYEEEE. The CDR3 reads CASSRTGPNQPQHF. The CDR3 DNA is TGTGCCAGCAGCCGCACGGGTCCGAATCAGCCCCAGCATTTT.

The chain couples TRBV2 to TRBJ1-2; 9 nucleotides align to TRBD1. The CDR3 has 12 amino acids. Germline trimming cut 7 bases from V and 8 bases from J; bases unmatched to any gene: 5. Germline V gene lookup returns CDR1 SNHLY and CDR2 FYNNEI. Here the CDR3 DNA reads TGTGCCAGCAACGGACAGGGGCGAGGCTACACCTTC. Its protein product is CASNGQGRGYTF.

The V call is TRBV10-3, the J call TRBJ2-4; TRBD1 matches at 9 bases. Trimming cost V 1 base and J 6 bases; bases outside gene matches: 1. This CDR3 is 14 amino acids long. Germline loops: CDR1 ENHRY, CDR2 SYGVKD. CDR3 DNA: TGTGCCATCAGTGAGTGGGACAGGGTAAACATTCAGTACTTC. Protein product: CAISEWDRVNIQYF.

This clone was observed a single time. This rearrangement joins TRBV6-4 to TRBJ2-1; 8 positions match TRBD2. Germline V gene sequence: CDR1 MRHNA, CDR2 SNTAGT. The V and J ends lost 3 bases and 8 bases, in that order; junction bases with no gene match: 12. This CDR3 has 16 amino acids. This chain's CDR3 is CASSDRNGGVGDEQFF. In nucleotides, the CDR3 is TGTGCCAGCAGTGATCGCAACGGGGGGGTCGGCGATGAGCAGTTCTTC.

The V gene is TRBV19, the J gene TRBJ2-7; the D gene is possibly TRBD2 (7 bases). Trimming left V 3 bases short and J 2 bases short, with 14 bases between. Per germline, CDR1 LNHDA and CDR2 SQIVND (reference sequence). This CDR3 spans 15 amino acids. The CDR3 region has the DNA TGTGCCAGTAGTATGGCGGGGGCCCTCACCTACGAGCAGTACTTC. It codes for CASSMAGALTYEQYF. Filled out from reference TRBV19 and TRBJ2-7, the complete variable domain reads DGGITQSPKYLFRKEGQNVTLSCEQNLNHDAMYWYRQDPGQGLRLIYYSQIVNDFQKGDIAEGYSVSREKKESFPLTVTSAQKNPTAFYLCASSMAGALTYEQYFGPGTRLTVT.

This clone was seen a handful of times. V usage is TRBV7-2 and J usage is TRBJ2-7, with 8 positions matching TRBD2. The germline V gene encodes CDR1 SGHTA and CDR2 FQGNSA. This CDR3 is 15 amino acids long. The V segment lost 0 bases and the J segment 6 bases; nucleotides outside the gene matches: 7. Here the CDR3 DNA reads TGTGCCAGCAGCTTAGCGCGCGGTAGCGGGGCCGAGCAGTACTTC. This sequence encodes CASSLARGSGAEQYF.

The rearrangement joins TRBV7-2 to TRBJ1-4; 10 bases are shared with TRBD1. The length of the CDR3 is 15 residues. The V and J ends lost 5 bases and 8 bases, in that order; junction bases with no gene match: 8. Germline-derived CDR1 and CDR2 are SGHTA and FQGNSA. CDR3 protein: CASSPRQGAWEKLFF. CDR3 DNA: TGTGCCAGCAGCCCGAGACAGGGGGCCTGGGAAAAACTGTTTTTT.

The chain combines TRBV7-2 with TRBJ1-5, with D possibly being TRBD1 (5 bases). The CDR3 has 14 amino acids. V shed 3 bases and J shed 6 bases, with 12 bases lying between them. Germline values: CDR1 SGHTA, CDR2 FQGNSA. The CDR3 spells CASSFFGARQPQHF. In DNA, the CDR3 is TGTGCCAGCAGCTTTTTTGGGGCGCGTCAGCCCCAGCATTTT.

The CDR3 region has the DNA TGTGCCAGCATTACCGGGACAGGGGGGTACGAGCAGTACTTC. It yields the protein CASITGTGGYEQYF. V is TRBV2 and J is TRBJ2-7, with 11 bases fitting TRBD1. V shed 7 bases, J shed 4 bases, and the junction held 6 bases outside the gene matches. Germline assignment: CDR1 SNHLY and CDR2 FYNNEI. The CDR3 runs to 14 residues.

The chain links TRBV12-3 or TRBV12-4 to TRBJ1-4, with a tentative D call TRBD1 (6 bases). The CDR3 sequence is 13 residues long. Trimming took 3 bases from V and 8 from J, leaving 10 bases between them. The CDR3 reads CASSLGGAEKLFF. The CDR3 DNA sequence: TGTGCCAGCAGTTTGGGGGGGGCGGAAAAACTGTTTTTT.

The CDR3 protein is CASSILDNEQFF. CDR3 nucleotide sequence: TGTGCCAGCAGCATCCTTGACAATGAGCAGTTCTTC. This chain joins TRBV5-5 and TRBJ2-1; D remains ambiguous. The CDR3 is made up of 12 amino acids. V was shortened by 4 bases and J by 5 bases, with 7 bases between the two germline ends. Germline CDR1 and CDR2: SGHKS and YYEKEE (reference sequence).

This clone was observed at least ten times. The CDR3 region has the DNA TGTGCCAGCAGCCAGGAACTACAACGGGGGGCGCGCGGAAACACCATATATTTT. Protein: CASSQELQRGARGNTIYF. The rearrangement uses TRBV4-2 and TRBJ1-3; D might be TRBD1 (6 bases). Trimming removed 3 bases from V and 4 bases from J, with 22 bases in between. Germline V CDR1 and CDR2: LGHNA, YNFKEQ. This CDR3 contains 18 residues.

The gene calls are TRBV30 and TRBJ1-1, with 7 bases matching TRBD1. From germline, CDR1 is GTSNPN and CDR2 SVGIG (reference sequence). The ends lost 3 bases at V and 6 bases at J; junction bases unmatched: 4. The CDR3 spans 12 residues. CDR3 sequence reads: CAWRGTVSEAFF. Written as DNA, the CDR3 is TGTGCCTGGAGGGGGACAGTCTCTGAAGCTTTCTTT.

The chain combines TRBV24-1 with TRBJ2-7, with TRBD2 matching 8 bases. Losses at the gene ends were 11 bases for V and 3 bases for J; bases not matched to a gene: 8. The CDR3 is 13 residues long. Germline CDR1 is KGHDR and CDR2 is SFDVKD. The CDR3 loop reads CAISRGGNYEQYF. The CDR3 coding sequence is TGTGCCATCAGCCGGGGGGGAAACTACGAGCAGTACTTC.

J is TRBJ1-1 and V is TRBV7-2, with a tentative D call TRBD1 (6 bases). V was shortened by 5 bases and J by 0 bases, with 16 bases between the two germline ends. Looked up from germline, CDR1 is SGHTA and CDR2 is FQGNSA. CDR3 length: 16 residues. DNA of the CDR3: TGTGCCAGCAGCCTAGGACAGTTATTGTTGAACACTGAAGCTTTCTTT. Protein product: CASSLGQLLLNTEAFF.